This entry is about one TCR beta chain. Its specificity is unknown. This sample is drawn from a study of cytomegalovirus exposure and HLA in healthy donors. Study-level findings and limits: With later analysis, a missense DCLRE1C variant became linked to TCR beta V- and J-gene trimming.

PCR involved 60 Vbeta and 13 Jbeta primers. Here immunoSEQ multiplex PCR was the method, and the copy in TCRdb shows in-frame clones only, minus some. This table holds around 130,000 clones, about 75% found once. In germline, CDR1 is LGHNA, CDR2 YSLEER. Trimming took 0 bases from V and 4 from J; bases not matched to a gene: 5. This CDR3 comprises 15 residues. Unrecorded immune exposures were likely, despite nominal health at sampling. This clonotype was sampled from a woman between 40 and 55 years old in good health and CMV-seropositive. The material sequenced was PBMCs. This chain uses TRBV4-3 with TRBJ2-7, with 8 bases identical to TRBD1. CDR3 DNA sequence: TGCGCCAGCAGCCAAGACCGACAGGGGCCTTACGAGCAGTACTTC. Translated, it gives CASSQDRQGPYEQYF.